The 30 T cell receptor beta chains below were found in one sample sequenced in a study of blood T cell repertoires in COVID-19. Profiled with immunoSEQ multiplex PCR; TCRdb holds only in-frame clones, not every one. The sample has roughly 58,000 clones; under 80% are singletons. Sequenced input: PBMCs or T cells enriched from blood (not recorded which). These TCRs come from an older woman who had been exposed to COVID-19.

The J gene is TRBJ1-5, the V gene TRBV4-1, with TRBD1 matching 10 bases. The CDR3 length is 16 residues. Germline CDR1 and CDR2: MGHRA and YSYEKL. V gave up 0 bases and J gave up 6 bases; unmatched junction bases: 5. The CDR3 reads CASSQDRGDRGQPQHF. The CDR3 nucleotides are TGCGCCAGCAGCCAAGACAGAGGGGACAGGGGTCAGCCCCAGCATTTT.

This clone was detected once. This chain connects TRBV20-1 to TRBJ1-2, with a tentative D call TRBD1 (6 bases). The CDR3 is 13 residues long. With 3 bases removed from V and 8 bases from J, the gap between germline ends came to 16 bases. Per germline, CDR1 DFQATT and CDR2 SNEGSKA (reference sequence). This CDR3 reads CSASYGTQPGYTF. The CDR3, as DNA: TGCAGTGCTAGTTATGGGACACAACCCGGCTACACCTTC.

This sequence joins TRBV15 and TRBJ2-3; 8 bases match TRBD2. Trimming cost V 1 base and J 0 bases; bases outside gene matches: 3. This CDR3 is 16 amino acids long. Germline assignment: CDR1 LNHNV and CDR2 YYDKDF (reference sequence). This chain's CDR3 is CATSRAGGLSTDTQYF. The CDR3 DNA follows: TGTGCCACCAGCAGAGCGGGGGGGCTCAGCACAGATACGCAGTATTTT.

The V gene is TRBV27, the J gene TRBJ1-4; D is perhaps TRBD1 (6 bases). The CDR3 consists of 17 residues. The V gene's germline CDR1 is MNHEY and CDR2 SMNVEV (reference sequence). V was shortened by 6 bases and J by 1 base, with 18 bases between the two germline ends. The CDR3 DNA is TGTGCCAGCAGCTACCAGGGGTGGGGTGGAACTAATGAAAAACTGTTTTTT. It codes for CASSYQGWGGTNEKLFF.

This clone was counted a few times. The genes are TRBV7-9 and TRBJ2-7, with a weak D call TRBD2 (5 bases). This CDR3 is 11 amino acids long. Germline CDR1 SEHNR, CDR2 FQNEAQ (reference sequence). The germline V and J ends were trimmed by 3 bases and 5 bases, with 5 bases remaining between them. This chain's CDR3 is CASSLEDEQYF. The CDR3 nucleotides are TGTGCCAGCAGCTTGGAGGACGAGCAGTACTTC.

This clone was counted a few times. The CDR3 region is CASSQSTGGSYGYTF. CDR3 sequence (DNA): TGCGCCAGCAGCCAATCTACAGGGGGCAGCTATGGCTACACCTTC. V usage is TRBV4-3 and J usage is TRBJ1-2; 9 bases are shared with TRBD1. CDR1 LGHNA and CDR2 YSLEER come from the germline V gene. V shed 2 bases and J 4 bases; nucleotides not matched to a gene: 5. This CDR3 contains 15 residues.

The CDR3 DNA reads as TGTGCCACTTACAGGGAAAAAGAGACCCAGTACTTC. Protein: CATYREKETQYF. J is TRBJ2-5 and V is TRBV18, with a weak D call TRBD1 (6 bases). There are 12 residues in the CDR3. V was shortened by 10 bases and J by 3 bases, with 12 bases between the two germline ends. Germline assignment: CDR1 KGHSH and CDR2 LQKENI. Variable domain in full (rest from reference TRBV18 and TRBJ2-5): NAGVMQNPRHLVRRRGQEARLRCSPMKGHSHVYWYRQLPEEGLKFMVYLQKENIIDESGMPKERFSAEFPKEGPSILRIQQVVRGDSAAYFCATYREKETQYFGPGTRLLVL.

The CDR3: CATSDLGRAGCEYF. In DNA form, the CDR3 reads TGTGCCACCAGTGATTTAGGCCGTGCAGGGTGTGAGTACTTC. The V gene is TRBV24-1, the J gene TRBJ2-7, with a possible D match to TRBD1 (5 bases). Per the germline V gene, CDR1 is KGHDR and CDR2 is SFDVKD. The V and J ends lost 1 base and 11 bases respectively, with 17 bases between them. This CDR3 is built from 14 residues.

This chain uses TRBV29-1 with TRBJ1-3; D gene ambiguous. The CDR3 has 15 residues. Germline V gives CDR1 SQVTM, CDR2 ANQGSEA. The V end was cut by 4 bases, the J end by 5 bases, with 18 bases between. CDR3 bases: TGCAGCGTTGGCCTAGGAGAGGGAAGTCGAAACACCATATATTTT. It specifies CSVGLGEGSRNTIYF.

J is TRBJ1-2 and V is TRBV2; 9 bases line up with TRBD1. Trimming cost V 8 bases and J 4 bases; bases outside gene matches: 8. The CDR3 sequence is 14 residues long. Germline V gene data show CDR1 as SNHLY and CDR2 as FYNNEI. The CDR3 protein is CASLPGQGSYGYTF. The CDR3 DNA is TGTGCCAGCCTGCCGGGACAGGGCAGCTATGGCTACACCTTC.

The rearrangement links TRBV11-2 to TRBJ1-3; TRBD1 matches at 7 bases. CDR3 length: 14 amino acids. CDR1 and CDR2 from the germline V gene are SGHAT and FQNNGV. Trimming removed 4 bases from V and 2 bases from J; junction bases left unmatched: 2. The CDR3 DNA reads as TGTGCCAGCAGCTCCGGACAGGCTGGAAACACCATATATTTT. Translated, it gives CASSSGQAGNTIYF.

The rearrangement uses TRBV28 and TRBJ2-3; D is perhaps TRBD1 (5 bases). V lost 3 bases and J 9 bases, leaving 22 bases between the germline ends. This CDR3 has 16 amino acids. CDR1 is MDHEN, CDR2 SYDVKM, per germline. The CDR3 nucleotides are TGTGCCAGCAGTTTTTCTCAGGGTCCTAAGTTGGGAACGCAGTATTTT. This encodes CASSFSQGPKLGTQYF.

The CDR3 sequence is CASSLGSQMNTEAFF. CDR3 nucleotides: TGTGCCAGCAGCTTAGGCTCACAGATGAACACTGAAGCTTTCTTT. This chain connects TRBV7-8 to TRBJ1-1; no reliable D call. V was shortened by 1 base and J by 0 bases, with 9 bases between the two germline ends. The CDR3 is made up of 15 amino acids. From germline, CDR1 is SGHVS and CDR2 FQNEAQ.

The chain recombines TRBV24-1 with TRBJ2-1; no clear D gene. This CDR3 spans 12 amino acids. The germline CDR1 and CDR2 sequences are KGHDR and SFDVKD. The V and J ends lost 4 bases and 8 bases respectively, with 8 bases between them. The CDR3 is CATSERSDEQFF. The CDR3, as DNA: TGTGCCACCAGTGAGCGGTCCGATGAGCAGTTCTTC.

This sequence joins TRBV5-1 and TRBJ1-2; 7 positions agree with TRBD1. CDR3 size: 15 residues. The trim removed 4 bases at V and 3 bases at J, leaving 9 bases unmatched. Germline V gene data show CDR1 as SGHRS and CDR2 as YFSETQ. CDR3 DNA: TGCGCCAGCAGCCAAGGGCAGGGGGGAGACTATGGCTACACCTTC. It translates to CASSQGQGGDYGYTF.

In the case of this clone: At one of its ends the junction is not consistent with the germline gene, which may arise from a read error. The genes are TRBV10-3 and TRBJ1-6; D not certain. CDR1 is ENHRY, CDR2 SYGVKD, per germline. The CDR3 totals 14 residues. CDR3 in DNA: TGTGCCATCAGTGAGGGCTCCGATAATTCACCCCTCCACTTT. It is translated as CAISEGSDNSPLHF.

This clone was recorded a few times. DNA for the CDR3: TGTGCCAGCATTGGTCGCGTTTACGAGCAGTACTTC. The encoded protein is CASIGRVYEQYF. This chain links TRBV6-9 with TRBJ2-7; no clear D gene. CDR1 is MNHGY and CDR2 is SVAAGI in the germline V gene. The CDR3 has 12 residues. Between the trimmed V and J ends, which lost 7 bases and 4 bases, there was a span of 11 bases.

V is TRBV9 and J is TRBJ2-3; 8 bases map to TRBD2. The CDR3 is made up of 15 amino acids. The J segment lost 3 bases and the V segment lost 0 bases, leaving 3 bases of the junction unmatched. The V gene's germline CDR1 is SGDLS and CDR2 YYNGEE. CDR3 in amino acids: CASSVDSGGTDTQYF. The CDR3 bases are TGTGCCAGCAGCGTAGACAGCGGGGGTACAGATACGCAGTATTTT.

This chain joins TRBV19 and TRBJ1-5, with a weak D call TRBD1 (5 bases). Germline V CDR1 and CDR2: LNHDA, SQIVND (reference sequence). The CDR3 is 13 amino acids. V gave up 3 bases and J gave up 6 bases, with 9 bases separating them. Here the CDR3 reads CASSMGQGQPQHF. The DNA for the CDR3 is TGTGCCAGTAGTATGGGGCAGGGTCAGCCCCAGCATTTT.

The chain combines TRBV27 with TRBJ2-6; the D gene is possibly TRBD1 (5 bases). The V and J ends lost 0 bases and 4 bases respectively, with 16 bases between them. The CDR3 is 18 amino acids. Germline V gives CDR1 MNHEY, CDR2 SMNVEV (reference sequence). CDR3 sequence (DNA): TGTGCCAGCAGTTTATCGGCCCCCAGGGCTGGGGGGGCCAACGTCCTGACTTTC. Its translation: CASSLSAPRAGGANVLTF. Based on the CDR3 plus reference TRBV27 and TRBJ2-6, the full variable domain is EAQVTQNPRYLITVTGKKLTVTCSQNMNHEYMSWYRQDPGLGLRQIYYSMNVEVTDKGDVPEGYKVSRKEKRNFPLILESPSPNQTSLYFCASSLSAPRAGGANVLTFGAGSRLTVL.

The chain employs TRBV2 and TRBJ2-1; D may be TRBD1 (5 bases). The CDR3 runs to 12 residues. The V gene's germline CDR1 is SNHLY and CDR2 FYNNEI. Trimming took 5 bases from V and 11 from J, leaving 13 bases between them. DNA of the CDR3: TGTGCCAGCAGTCTAGATTCAGGGAAGCAGTTCTTC. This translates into CASSLDSGKQFF. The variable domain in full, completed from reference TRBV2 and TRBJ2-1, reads EPEVTQTPSHQVTQMGQEVILRCVPISNHLYFYWYRQILGQKVEFLVSFYNNEISEKSEIFDDQFSVERPDGSNFTLKIRSTKLEDSAMYFCASSLDSGKQFFGPGTRLTVL.

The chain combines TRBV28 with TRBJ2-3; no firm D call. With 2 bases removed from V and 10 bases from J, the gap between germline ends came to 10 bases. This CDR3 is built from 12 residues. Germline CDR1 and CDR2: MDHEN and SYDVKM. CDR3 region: CASSLGPTAQYF. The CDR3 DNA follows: TGTGCCAGCAGTTTAGGGCCTACGGCGCAGTATTTT.

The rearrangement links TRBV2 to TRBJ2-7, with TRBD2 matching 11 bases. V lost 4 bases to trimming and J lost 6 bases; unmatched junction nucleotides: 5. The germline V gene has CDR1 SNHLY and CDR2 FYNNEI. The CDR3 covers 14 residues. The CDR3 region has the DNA TGTGCCAGCAGTGCGGGTAGCGGGGGGGCCGAGCAGTACTTC. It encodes CASSAGSGGAEQYF.

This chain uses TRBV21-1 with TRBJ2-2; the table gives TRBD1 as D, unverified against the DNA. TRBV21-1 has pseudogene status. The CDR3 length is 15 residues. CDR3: CASSTSQANTGELFF. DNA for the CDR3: TGTGCCAGCAGCACGTCCCAGGCGAACACCGGGGAGCTGTTTTTT.

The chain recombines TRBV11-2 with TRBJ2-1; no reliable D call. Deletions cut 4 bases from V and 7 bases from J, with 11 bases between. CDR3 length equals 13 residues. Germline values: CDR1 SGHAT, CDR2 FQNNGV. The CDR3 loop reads CASSYELANEQFF. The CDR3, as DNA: TGTGCCAGCAGCTACGAGTTAGCAAATGAGCAGTTCTTC.

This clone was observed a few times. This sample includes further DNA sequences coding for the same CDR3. Written as DNA, the CDR3 is TGTGCCAGCAGCCAAGATCGAGGGCCCTATGGCTACACCTTC. It specifies CASSQDRGPYGYTF. The chain uses TRBV14 and TRBJ1-2, with D unclear. Trimming cost V 0 bases and J 4 bases, with 9 bases left between them. The CDR3 runs 14 residues. CDR1 SGHDN and CDR2 FVKESK come from the germline V gene.

The CDR3 here is CASMQGTYEQYF. DNA for the CDR3: TGTGCCAGCATGCAGGGAACCTACGAGCAGTACTTC. The chain uses TRBV6-5 and TRBJ2-7; possibly TRBD1 for D (5 bases). V was clipped by 7 bases and J by 2 bases, with 9 bases between them. The germline gives CDR1 MNHEY, CDR2 SVGAGI. This CDR3 has 12 amino acids.

This chain's CDR3 is CASSLTWGVQNEQFF. CDR3 nucleotides: TGTGCCAGCAGCTTAACGTGGGGGGTCCAAAATGAGCAGTTCTTC. V usage is TRBV7-2 and J usage is TRBJ2-1; D may be TRBD2 (6 bases). The CDR3 is made up of 15 amino acids. The germline CDR1 and CDR2 sequences are SGHTA and FQGNSA. V shed 2 bases and J shed 7 bases, with 15 bases lying between them.

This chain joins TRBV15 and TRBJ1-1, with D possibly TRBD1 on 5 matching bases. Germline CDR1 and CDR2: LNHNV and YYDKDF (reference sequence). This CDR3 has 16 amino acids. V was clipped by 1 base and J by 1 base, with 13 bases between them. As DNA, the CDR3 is TGTGCCACCAGCAGAGGAAAGGGCGGGGGGAACACTGAAGCTTTCTTT. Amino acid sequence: CATSRGKGGGNTEAFF.

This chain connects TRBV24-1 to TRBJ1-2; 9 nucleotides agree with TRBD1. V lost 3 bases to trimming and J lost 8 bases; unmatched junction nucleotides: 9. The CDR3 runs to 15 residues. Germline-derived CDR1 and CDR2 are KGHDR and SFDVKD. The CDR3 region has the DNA TGTGCCACCAGTGATCCCCGACCGGGACAGGGAGGCTACACCTTC. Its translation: CATSDPRPGQGGYTF.